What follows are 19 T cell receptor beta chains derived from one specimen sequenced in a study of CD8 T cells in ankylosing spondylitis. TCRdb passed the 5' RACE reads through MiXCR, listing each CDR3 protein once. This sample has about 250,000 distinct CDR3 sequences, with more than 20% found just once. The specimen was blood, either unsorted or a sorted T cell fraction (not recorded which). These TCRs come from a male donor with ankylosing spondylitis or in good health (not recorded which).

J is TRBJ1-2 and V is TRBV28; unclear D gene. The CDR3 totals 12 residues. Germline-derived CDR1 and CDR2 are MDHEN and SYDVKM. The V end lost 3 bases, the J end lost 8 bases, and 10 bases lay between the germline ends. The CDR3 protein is CASSLESRGYTF. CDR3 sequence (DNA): TGTGCCAGCAGTTTGGAGTCGCGAGGCTACACCTTC.

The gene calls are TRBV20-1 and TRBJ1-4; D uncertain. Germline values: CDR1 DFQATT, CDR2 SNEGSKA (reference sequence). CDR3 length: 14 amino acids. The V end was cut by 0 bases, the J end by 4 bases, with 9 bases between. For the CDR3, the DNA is TGCAGTGCTAGAGATCCGTGGGGTAATGAAAAACTGTTTTTT. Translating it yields CSARDPWGNEKLFF.

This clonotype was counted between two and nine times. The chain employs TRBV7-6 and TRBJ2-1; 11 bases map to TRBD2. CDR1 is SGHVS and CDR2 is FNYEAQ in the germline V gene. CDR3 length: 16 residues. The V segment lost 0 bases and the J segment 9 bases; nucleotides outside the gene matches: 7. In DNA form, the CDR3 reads TGTGCCAGCAGCTTAGCGACTAGCGGGGTCTCCAGTGAGCAGTTCTTC. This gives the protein CASSLATSGVSSEQFF.

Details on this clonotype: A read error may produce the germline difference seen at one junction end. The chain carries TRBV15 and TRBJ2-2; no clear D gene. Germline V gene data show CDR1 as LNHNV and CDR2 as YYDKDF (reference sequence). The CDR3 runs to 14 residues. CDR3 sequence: CATRRDPETGELFF. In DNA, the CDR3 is TGTGCCACCAGAAGAGATCCCGAGACCGGGGAGCTGTTTTTT.

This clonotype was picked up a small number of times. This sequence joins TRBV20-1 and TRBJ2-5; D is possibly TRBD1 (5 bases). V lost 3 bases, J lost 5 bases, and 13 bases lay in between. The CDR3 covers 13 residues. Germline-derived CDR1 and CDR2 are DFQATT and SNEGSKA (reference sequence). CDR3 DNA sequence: TGCAGTGCTAGTATTTCAGGGTCCGAGACCCAGTACTTC. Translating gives CSASISGSETQYF.

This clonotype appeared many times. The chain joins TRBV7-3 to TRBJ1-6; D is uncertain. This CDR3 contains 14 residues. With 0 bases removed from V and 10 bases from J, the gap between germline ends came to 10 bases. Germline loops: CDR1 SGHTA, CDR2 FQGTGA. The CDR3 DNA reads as TGTGCCAGCAGCTTAACAGGGCCACAATCACCCCTCCACTTT. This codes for CASSLTGPQSPLHF.

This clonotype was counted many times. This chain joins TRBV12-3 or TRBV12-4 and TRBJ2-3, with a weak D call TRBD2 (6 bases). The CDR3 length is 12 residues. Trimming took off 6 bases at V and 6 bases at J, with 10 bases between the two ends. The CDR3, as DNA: TGTGCCAGCAGCCTACTAGCCGATACGCAGTATTTT. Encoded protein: CASSLLADTQYF.

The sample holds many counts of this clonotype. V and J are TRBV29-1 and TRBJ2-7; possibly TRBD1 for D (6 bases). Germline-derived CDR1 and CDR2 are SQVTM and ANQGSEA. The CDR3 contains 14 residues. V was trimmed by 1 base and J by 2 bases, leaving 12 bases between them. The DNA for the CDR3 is TGCAGCGTTGAAGCCACGGACAGCCCCTACGAGCAGTACTTC. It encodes CSVEATDSPYEQYF.

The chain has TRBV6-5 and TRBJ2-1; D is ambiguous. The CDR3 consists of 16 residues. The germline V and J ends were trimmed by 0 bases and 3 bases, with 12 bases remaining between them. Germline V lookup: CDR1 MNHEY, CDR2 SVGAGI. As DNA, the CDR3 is TGTGCCAGCAGTTACTCTTCGGGTGCTTACTACAATGAGCAGTTCTTC. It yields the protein CASSYSSGAYYNEQFF.

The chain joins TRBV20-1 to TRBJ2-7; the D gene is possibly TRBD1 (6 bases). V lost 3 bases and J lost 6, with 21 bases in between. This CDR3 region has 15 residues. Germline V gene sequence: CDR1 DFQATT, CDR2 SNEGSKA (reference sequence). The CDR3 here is CSARTLGARYFEQYF. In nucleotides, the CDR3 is TGCAGTGCTAGGACGCTGGGGGCGCGGTATTTCGAGCAGTACTTC.

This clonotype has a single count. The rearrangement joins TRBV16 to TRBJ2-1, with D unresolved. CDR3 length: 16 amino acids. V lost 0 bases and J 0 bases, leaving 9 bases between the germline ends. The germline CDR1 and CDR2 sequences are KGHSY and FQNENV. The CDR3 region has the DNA TGTGCCAGCAGCCAATCGGGCAGGAGCTCCTACAATGAGCAGTTCTTC. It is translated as CASSQSGRSSYNEQFF.

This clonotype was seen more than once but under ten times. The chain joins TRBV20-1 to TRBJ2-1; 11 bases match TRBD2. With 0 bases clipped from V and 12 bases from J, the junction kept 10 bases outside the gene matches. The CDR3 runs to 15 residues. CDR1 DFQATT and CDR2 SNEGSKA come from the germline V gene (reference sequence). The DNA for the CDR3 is TGCAGTGCTAGAGATAGGGTTAGCGGGGGGGCGGTGCAGTTCTTC. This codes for CSARDRVSGGAVQFF.

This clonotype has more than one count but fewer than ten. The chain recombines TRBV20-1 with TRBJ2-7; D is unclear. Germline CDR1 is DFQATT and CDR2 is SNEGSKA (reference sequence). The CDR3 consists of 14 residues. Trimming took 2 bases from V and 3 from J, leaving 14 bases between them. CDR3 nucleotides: TGCAGTGCTAGACGAACCGAGGATATCTACGAGCAGTACTTC. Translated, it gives CSARRTEDIYEQYF.

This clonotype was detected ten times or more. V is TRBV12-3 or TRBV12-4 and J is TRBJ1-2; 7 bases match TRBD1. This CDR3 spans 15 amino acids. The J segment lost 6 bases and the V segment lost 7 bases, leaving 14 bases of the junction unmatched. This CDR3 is CASTVTGATKHGYTF. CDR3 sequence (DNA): TGTGCCAGCACCGTTACAGGGGCGACAAAGCATGGCTACACCTTC.

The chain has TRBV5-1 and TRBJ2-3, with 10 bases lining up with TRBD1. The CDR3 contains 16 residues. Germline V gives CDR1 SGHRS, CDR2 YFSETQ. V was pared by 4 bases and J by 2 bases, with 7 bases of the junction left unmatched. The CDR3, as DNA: TGCGCCAGCAGCATCCGGGACAGGGGCGTCACAGATACGCAGTATTTT. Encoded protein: CASSIRDRGVTDTQYF.

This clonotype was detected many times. In DNA, the CDR3 is TGCAGTGCTAGTCCTGGGACAGGGAGCAATCAGCCCCAGCATTTT. This codes for CSASPGTGSNQPQHF. V and J are TRBV20-1 and TRBJ1-5, with 9 nucleotides matching TRBD1. The CDR3 totals 15 residues. The germline V gene encodes CDR1 DFQATT and CDR2 SNEGSKA (reference sequence). V was pared by 3 bases and J by 1 base, with 4 bases of the junction left unmatched.

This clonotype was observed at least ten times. DNA for the CDR3: TGTGCCAGCAGTTATAGTCGTGCGACTTCCACCTACGAGCAGTACTTC. Translating it yields CASSYSRATSTYEQYF. V is TRBV6-2 or TRBV6-3 and J is TRBJ2-7; D unresolved. The CDR3 consists of 16 residues. Germline loops: CDR1 MNHEY, CDR2 SVGEGT. The germline V and J ends were trimmed by 3 bases and 2 bases, with 17 bases remaining between them.

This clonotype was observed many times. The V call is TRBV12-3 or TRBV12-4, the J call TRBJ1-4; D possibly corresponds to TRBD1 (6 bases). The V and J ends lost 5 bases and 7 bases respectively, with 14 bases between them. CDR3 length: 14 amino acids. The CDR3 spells CASSLTGPSEKLFF. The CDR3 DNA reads TGTGCCAGCAGTCTCACAGGGCCGAGTGAAAAACTGTTTTTT.

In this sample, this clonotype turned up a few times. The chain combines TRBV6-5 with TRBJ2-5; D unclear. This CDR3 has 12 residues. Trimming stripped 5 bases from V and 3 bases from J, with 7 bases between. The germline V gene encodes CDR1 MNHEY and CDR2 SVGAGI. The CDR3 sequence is CASSDGEETQYF. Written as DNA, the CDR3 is TGTGCCAGCAGTGACGGCGAAGAGACCCAGTACTTC.